This is a list of T cell receptor beta chains from one sample in a study of cytomegalovirus exposure and HLA in healthy donors. The table came from immunoSEQ multiplex PCR; TCRdb's copy has only in-frame clones and leaves some out. The data contain 100,000 to 150,000 clones, around 78% of them singletons. The sample comprised PBMCs. The source of these receptors is a woman in her forties or fifties in good health and CMV-seronegative. CDR3s leave out the opening cysteine and the closing phenylalanine or tryptophan.

cdr3_length | v_call | cdr3_aa
12 | TRBV10-3 | AISDTGSGTEAF
13 | TRBV11-2 | ASSLGTSGPYEQY
15 | TRBV27 | ASSRRGTSGGMDIQY
12 | TRBV27 | ASRLAGGSQPQH
10 | TRBV12-5 | ATGTGGGELF
10 | TRBV28 | ASSDRGYEQY
11 | TRBV14 | ASSQGGYNEQF
14 | TRBV7-2 | ASSSATGGAGNEQF
12 | TRBV9 | ASSAGQGTDTQY
12 | TRBV6-1 | ASSEVRGQGGYT
13 | TRBV18 | ASSPETGGDQPQH
14 | TRBV7-2 | ASSLGALWPPGTQY
13 | TRBV10-3 | AISKQDRDPLEQY
15 | TRBV4-1 | ASSQDYGVGPVGELF
14 | TRBV15 | ATSRRGLAGDNEQF
13 | TRBV27 | ASSLRGQPYYEQY
12 | TRBV28 | ASSFPRNPRAQH
12 | TRBV23-1 | ASPRQGGDYGYT
12 | TRBV25-1 | ASTVTGRAGELF
9 | TRBV19 | ASSGRVGYT
13 | TRBV6-1 | ASMTGSAGNQPQH
13 | TRBV5-5 | ASSQINRGQRGYT
13 | TRBV2 | ASRRGRGENYEQY
11 | TRBV6-5 | ASSQGAGGGYT
13 | TRBV5-6 | ASSPSGRPPYEQY
14 | TRBV4-3 | ASSQLSSGPYNEQF
12 | TRBV12-5 | ASGPGTAQETQY
15 | TRBV11-3 | ASTRQGVAVPYNEQF
15 | TRBV6-1 | ASSESGQGPPGNTIY
11 | TRBV6-6 | ASSSNLNTEAF
13 | TRBV9 | ASSPRGQLNYGYT
14 | TRBV7-8 | ASSSGGGGRPGEQF
13 | TRBV7-2 | ASTQVPAGFYGYT
11 | TRBV7-2 | ASSLSGGNTIY
13 | TRBV29-1 | SVEDPPGGTDTQY
11 | TRBV25-1 | ASSPGLLYEQY
14 | TRBV7-2 | ASSPLLQGLGETQY
11 | TRBV19 | ASTPDRVYGYT
12 | TRBV30 | AWRGRDSNYGYT
10 | TRBV6-6 | ASSRQGQGYT
12 | TRBV11-1 | ASSAIRENTEAF
12 | TRBV2 | ASNSGGGNQPQH
11 | TRBV6-5 | ASTRGRGDTQY
14 | TRBV18 | ASSPLAPSGANVLT
13 | TRBV28 | ASSLVAGEGDEQF
12 | TRBV30 | AWSVRRGGTEAF